Listed here is a single TCR beta chain. The target antigen is unknown. The record originates from a study of blood T cells in healthy people across ages. Study outcomes and limitations: With age, beta diversity per million T cells declined roughly linearly, significantly by about 40. The authors considered diversity estimates from one million T cells to be underestimates.

The authors ran a second PCR of about 7 to 11 cycles using a sample-barcoded 5' primer and a J-beta primer mix. TCRdb analysed the 5' RACE reads with MiXCR anew, one entry per CDR3 protein. The sample has about 700,000 distinct CDR3 sequences; about 30% are singletons. Sample: blood. This TCR came from a woman older than 75 in good health.

The CDR3: CASSFRDRGPNQPQHF. The DNA of the CDR3 is TGTGCCAGCAGCTTCCGGGACAGGGGGCCGAATCAGCCCCAGCATTTT. V usage is TRBV7-2 and J usage is TRBJ1-5; 12 bases map to TRBD1. Per germline, CDR1 SGHTA and CDR2 FQGNSA. V lost 3 bases and J lost 4; bases outside the gene matches: 4. This CDR3 is 16 amino acids long.